The present TCR beta chain was sequenced within a study of neurological immune-mediated disorders. The CDR3 totals 12 residues. The V gene lost 2 bases and the J gene lost 3 bases, with 5 bases spanning the gap. Germline V CDR1 and CDR2: DFQATT, SNEGSKA (reference sequence). Documented time point: longitudinal time-point 1 (baseline). Volunteers attending a blood bank in Maryland, USA, served as healthy controls. MiXCR, run by TCRdb on the 5' RACE reads, gives a single entry per CDR3 protein. The sample includes approximately 70,000 distinct CDR3 sequences, 9.5% to 13% of them seen just once. This clonotype showed up many times.

The specimen sequenced was PBMCs. The genes are TRBV20-1 and TRBJ2-1; D remains ambiguous. The source is a young man in good health. The CDR3 reads CSARLNYNEQFF. CDR3 bases: TGCAGTGCTAGACTGAACTACAATGAGCAGTTCTTC.